This TCR beta chain was obtained from a study of blood T cell repertoires in COVID-19. Study-level background: Spain, Italy and the United States supplied samples that represented acute and convalescent COVID-19.

This clone was seen only once. During active infection, Seattle patients enrolled and were then monitored through disease. Germline loops: CDR1 MNHEY, CDR2 SMNVEV (reference sequence). The CDR3 spans 13 residues. Trimming shortened V by 4 bases and J by 10 bases, and 13 bases separated the two germline ends. Clones were sequenced by immunoSEQ multiplex PCR, and TCRdb holds only the in-frame ones, with some missing. This table holds about 270,000 clones, about 82% found once. This clonotype was sampled from an elderly woman with COVID-19, enrolled during active disease. Sequencing was done on a sample of peripheral blood. The chain recombines TRBV27 with TRBJ1-4, with D perhaps TRBD1 (5 bases). DNA for the CDR3: TGTGCCAGCAGTTCCGAGACGGGGGGAAAACTGTTTTTT. Amino acids: CASSSETGGKLFF.